Here is one T cell receptor beta chain with its context. Treatment of the sample: roughly 19 received Ad26.COV2.S at low or high dose, single or two shots; a few received placebo; per-sample allocation not given. Samples analyzed were those drawn on day 63 after the first vaccine or placebo injection. The CDR3 is 14 amino acids. CDR1 is MNHEY and CDR2 is SVGAGI in the germline V gene. The germline V and J ends were trimmed by 7 bases and 2 bases, with 15 bases remaining between them. Sequencing was performed with immunoSEQ multiplex PCR; in TCRdb, only in-frame clones are kept and a portion is missing. Here the sample spans around 500,000 clones, 80% to 90% being singletons. This specimen belongs to a study of Ad26.COV2.S vaccination and SARS-CoV-2 variants.

The sample was peripheral blood, taken in a trial of Ad26.COV2.S vaccine versus placebo. The source of this sequence is a person between 18 and 59 years old who received the Ad26.COV2.S COVID-19 vaccine or a placebo. The chain employs TRBV6-5 and TRBJ2-7; D gene ambiguous. The CDR3 loop is CASIRPFPPYEQYF. The DNA for the CDR3 is TGTGCCAGCATCCGCCCTTTTCCACCCTACGAGCAGTACTTC.